This TCR beta chain was sequenced for a study of blood T cell repertoires in COVID-19. Study-wide context: Samples came from the United States, Italy and Spain, spanning acute and convalescent COVID-19. T cells, B-cell-depleted T cells, or PBMCs supplied cDNA or gDNA.

In the authors' workflow: Estimation of nucleated cell counts was performed using reference gene primer amplification. Libraries were prepared by immunoSEQ multiplex PCR; TCRdb keeps only in-frame clonotypes and omits some of them. V and J calls and clone size are copied from that table; D and trimming were computed from the DNA. The sample holds approximately 90,000 clones, approximately 90% seen once. V was shortened by 0 bases and J by 0 bases, with 13 bases between the two germline ends. The V gene's germline CDR1 is SGHRS and CDR2 YFSETQ. This CDR3 has 17 residues. Sequenced sample: peripheral blood. The source of this sequence is a man aged 55-75 years with acute or convalescent COVID-19. The rearrangement joins TRBV5-1 to TRBJ1-3; D may be TRBD1 (6 bases). CDR3 sequence (DNA): TGCGCCAGCAGCTTGGAGGGCAGGGGTATCTCTGGAAACACCATATATTTT. Translated: CASSLEGRGISGNTIYF.